Following are 8 T cell receptor beta chains from one sample sequenced in a study of T cell repertoires in cytomegalovirus infection. TCRdb analysed the reads with MiXCR anew, one entry per CDR3 protein. The table has about 830,000 distinct CDR3 sequences, approximately 32% seen once. Antigen specificity for these receptors is unknown. This specimen was cultured CD8+ T cells from PBMCs, taken from culture after CMV antigen stimulation. These receptors originate from a human donor in good health (CMV status not recorded). Some clones in this sample may be carry-over from other donors' samples.

This clonotype was counted at least ten times. J is TRBJ1-1 and V is TRBV4-1; 8 bases match TRBD1. The germline gives CDR1 MGHRA, CDR2 YSYEKL. CDR3 length equals 13 residues. J gave up 8 bases and V 2 bases, and 4 bases lay outside the gene matches. CDR3 DNA sequence: TGCGCCAGCAGCCAAACCAGGGACAGGGAAGCTTTCTTT. Encoded protein: CASSQTRDREAFF.

This clonotype was seen a handful of times. The chain joins TRBV6-1 to TRBJ2-5; TRBD1 matches 7 bases. CDR1 and CDR2 (germline): MNHNS, SASEGT. J lost 5 bases, V lost 2 bases, and 11 bases had no gene match. This CDR3 contains 16 residues. The CDR3 DNA is TGTGCCAGCAGTGAATCGGAGACAGGGTTGAGGGAGACCCAGTACTTC. It is translated as CASSESETGLRETQYF.

V is TRBV2 and J is TRBJ1-2, with 8 bases lining up with TRBD1. CDR1 and CDR2 from the germline V gene are SNHLY and FYNNEI. The V and J ends lost 3 bases and 4 bases, in that order; junction bases with no gene match: 4. This CDR3 contains 14 residues. The CDR3 DNA is TGTGCCAGCAGTGAGTCGGACAGGGTCTATGGCTACACCTTC. It codes for CASSESDRVYGYTF.

This clonotype was found many times. This chain connects TRBV5-6 to TRBJ2-3; D call uncertain. V dropped 1 base and J dropped 1 base, with 13 bases sitting between them. CDR1 SGHDT and CDR2 YYEEEE come from the germline V gene. This CDR3 comprises 16 residues. The CDR3 is CASSLMGAEGTDTQYF. The CDR3 region has the DNA TGTGCCAGCAGCTTGATGGGTGCTGAGGGCACAGATACGCAGTATTTT.

This clonotype was observed a handful of times. The rearrangement uses TRBV19 and TRBJ1-1; D uncertain. The germline CDR1 and CDR2 sequences are LNHDA and SQIVND (reference sequence). V lost 5 bases, J lost 0 bases, and 10 bases lay in between. The CDR3 covers 14 residues. This chain's CDR3 is CASSWGMMNTEAFF. In DNA, the CDR3 is TGTGCCAGTAGTTGGGGTATGATGAACACTGAAGCTTTCTTT.

This clonotype has just a few counts. This rearrangement joins TRBV7-9 to TRBJ2-3, with 7 bases matching TRBD1. Trimming cost V 5 bases and J 2 bases; bases outside gene matches: 10. The germline gives CDR1 SEHNR, CDR2 FQNEAQ (reference sequence). The CDR3 loop spans 16 amino acids. The chain's CDR3 is CASSPDRAEDTDTQYF. The DNA for the CDR3 is TGTGCCAGCAGCCCCGACAGGGCGGAAGACACAGATACGCAGTATTTT.

On this clonotype: A read error may produce the germline difference seen at one junction end. DNA of the CDR3: TGCGCCAACAGCTTGAGATTCCGGGACAGTGGAGGAGGCACTGAAGCTTTCTTT. Its protein product is CANSLRFRDSGGGTEAFF. This sequence joins TRBV5-1 and TRBJ1-1; 7 nucleotides align to TRBD1. This CDR3 has 18 amino acids. Looked up from germline, CDR1 is SGHRS and CDR2 is YFSETQ.

The V gene is TRBV28, the J gene TRBJ1-5; D remains ambiguous. V was clipped by 2 bases and J by 1 base, with 18 bases between them. Per germline, CDR1 MDHEN and CDR2 SYDVKM. This CDR3 comprises 18 residues. In nucleotides, the CDR3 is TGTGCCAGCAGTTTAGTGGGCGTAAATCCTTTAAGCAATCAGCCCCAGCATTTT. Protein sequence: CASSLVGVNPLSNQPQHF.